The 19 T cell receptor beta chains reported below all come from one sample, sequenced in a study of shared clonotypes between healthy human individuals. Produced via immunoSEQ multiplex PCR; TCRdb's table is partial and in-frame only. The sample includes around 2,000,000 clones, over 85% of them seen just once. CD45RO-negative cells were positively selected for CCR7, leaving out terminally differentiated effector memory CD45RA+ cells. Material: naive CD8+ T cells sorted from blood. These TCRs come from a man aged 18 to 30 in good health.

A note on this clone: Other nucleotide sequences in the sample specify the same CDR3. The chain is built from TRBV5-1 and TRBJ2-3, with 11 nucleotides matching TRBD2. V lost 0 bases and J lost 3; bases outside the gene matches: 0. Looked up from germline, CDR1 is SGHRS and CDR2 is YFSETQ. CDR3 length: 15 residues. CDR3 sequence: CASSLVAGGTDTQYF. CDR3 DNA: TGCGCCAGCAGCTTGGTAGCGGGAGGGACAGATACGCAGTATTTT.

V and J are TRBV19 and TRBJ2-4; 13 bases line up with TRBD2. The CDR3 has 19 residues. Germline CDR1 and CDR2: LNHDA and SQIVND (reference sequence). Germline trimming cut 5 bases from V and 7 bases from J; bases unmatched to any gene: 17. The CDR3 bases are TGTGCCAGTAGTCCACAAGGACTAGCGGGAGTGTACGGGTTGAACATTCAGTACTTC. This codes for CASSPQGLAGVYGLNIQYF.

The V and J genes are TRBV19 and TRBJ1-1; D uncertain. Trimming took off 5 bases at V and 1 base at J, with 11 bases between the two ends. CDR1 is LNHDA and CDR2 is SQIVND in the germline V gene (reference sequence). CDR3 length equals 14 residues. This CDR3 reads CASSLGSANTEAFF. In nucleotides, the CDR3 is TGTGCCAGTAGTCTTGGGTCAGCGAACACTGAAGCTTTCTTT.

This chain links TRBV10-2 with TRBJ2-7; D possibly matches TRBD1 or TRBD2 (5 bases each). Germline CDR1 reads WSHSY; CDR2 reads SAAADI. This CDR3 comprises 16 residues. V lost 3 bases and J lost 2, with 17 bases in between. CDR3 residues: CASSEHSGTYTYEQYF. In nucleotides, the CDR3 is TGCGCCAGCAGTGAACACTCCGGGACCTATACCTACGAGCAGTACTTC.

The J gene is TRBJ1-5, the V gene TRBV19; D is unclear. The CDR3 contains 13 residues. V gave up 4 bases and J gave up 5 bases, with 9 bases separating them. Per the germline V gene, CDR1 is LNHDA and CDR2 is SQIVND (reference sequence). The DNA for the CDR3 is TGTGCCAGTAGTAAAATGGGGTATCAGCCCCAGCATTTT. Protein product: CASSKMGYQPQHF.

The chain has TRBV11-2 and TRBJ1-3; no firm D call. V lost 2 bases to trimming and J lost 4 bases, with 6 bases between them. The CDR3 spans 13 residues. In germline, CDR1 is SGHAT, CDR2 FQNNGV. In nucleotides, the CDR3 is TGTGCCAGCAGCTTATGGGGAGGAAACACCATATATTTT. It encodes CASSLWGGNTIYF.

The rearrangement uses TRBV9 and TRBJ1-1; D might be TRBD1 (6 bases). V lost 3 bases and J lost 4, with 10 bases in between. From germline, CDR1 is SGDLS and CDR2 YYNGEE. The CDR3 has 13 residues. The CDR3 region is CASSGRDTTEAFF. The CDR3 DNA is TGTGCCAGCAGCGGACGGGACACCACTGAAGCTTTCTTT.

This clone was picked up one time. The chain carries TRBV4-1 and TRBJ2-7, with 12 bases lining up with TRBD2. Germline CDR1 reads MGHRA; CDR2 reads YSYEKL. This CDR3 is built from 18 residues. J gave up 1 base and V 0 bases, and 7 bases lay outside the gene matches. The CDR3 is CASSQDQLAGGLSYEQYF. The CDR3 DNA sequence: TGCGCCAGCAGCCAAGATCAACTAGCGGGAGGCCTGTCCTACGAGCAGTACTTC.

The chain is built from TRBV11-2 and TRBJ1-1, with a weak D call TRBD1 (6 bases). V shed 0 bases and J shed 2 bases, with 22 bases lying between them. The CDR3 is 19 amino acids. Germline-derived CDR1 and CDR2 are SGHAT and FQNNGV. The CDR3: CASSLDMGIGGGLNTEAFF. In DNA, the CDR3 is TGTGCCAGCAGCTTAGATATGGGTATCGGCGGGGGCCTTAACACTGAAGCTTTCTTT. The full variable domain, with the rest looked up from reference TRBV11-2 and TRBJ1-1, is EAGVAQSPRYKIIEKRQSVAFWCNPISGHATLYWYQQILGQGPKLLIQFQNNGVVDDSQLPKDRFSAERLKGVDSTLKIQPAKLEDSAVYLCASSLDMGIGGGLNTEAFFGQGTRLTVV.

A word on this clone: Other DNA sequences in the same sample also yield this CDR3. The chain links TRBV5-4 to TRBJ2-7, with no clear D. Trimming took off 4 bases at V and 2 bases at J, with 10 bases between the two ends. Looked up from germline, CDR1 is SGHNT and CDR2 is YYREEE (reference sequence). This CDR3 is 13 amino acids long. The CDR3 region has the DNA TGTGCCAGCAGCAGTGGAGTTGCCTACGAGCAGTACTTC. Translating gives CASSSGVAYEQYF.

The V and J genes are TRBV28 and TRBJ2-7, with TRBD1 as a possible D gene (5 bases). V lost 1 base, J lost 2 bases, and 9 bases lay in between. CDR1 is MDHEN and CDR2 is SYDVKM in the germline V gene. This CDR3 comprises 14 residues. CDR3 coding DNA: TGTGCCAGCAGTTTATATCAGGGTGCCTACGAGCAGTACTTC. This encodes CASSLYQGAYEQYF.

The CDR3 region is CASSLVLGLNTEAFF. The DNA for the CDR3 is TGTGCCAGCAGCTTAGTTTTGGGGTTGAACACTGAAGCTTTCTTT. The chain employs TRBV7-9 and TRBJ1-1; D unclear. The CDR3 totals 15 residues. The V end lost 1 base, the J end lost 0 bases, and 9 bases lay between the germline ends. The V gene's germline CDR1 is SEHNR and CDR2 FQNEAQ (reference sequence). The entire variable domain, with the rest obtained from reference TRBV7-9 and TRBJ1-1, is as follows: DTGVSQNPRHKITKRGQNVTFRCDPISEHNRLYWYRQTLGQGPEFLTYFQNEAQLEKSRLLSDRFSAERPKGSFSTLEIQRTEQGDSAMYLCASSLVLGLNTEAFFGQGTRLTVV.

This chain connects TRBV27 to TRBJ2-3; 10 nucleotides match TRBD2. V shed 8 bases and J 4 bases; nucleotides not matched to a gene: 12. The CDR3 length is 16 residues. Germline CDR1 and CDR2: MNHEY and SMNVEV (reference sequence). CDR3 protein: CASHRIAGGPADTQYF. The CDR3 nucleotides are TGTGCCAGCCACCGGATAGCGGGGGGTCCCGCAGATACGCAGTATTTT.

The rearrangement uses TRBV15 and TRBJ1-2; the D gene is possibly TRBD1 (5 bases). This CDR3 region has 14 residues. Per the germline V gene, CDR1 is LNHNV and CDR2 is YYDKDF (reference sequence). V shed 5 bases and J shed 2 bases, with 12 bases lying between them. CDR3 protein: CATSPGRQNYGYTF. DNA of the CDR3: TGTGCCACCAGCCCGGGGAGACAGAACTATGGCTACACCTTC.

This chain joins TRBV7-8 and TRBJ2-7; 11 bases map to TRBD2. J was trimmed by 0 bases and V by 3 bases; bases with no gene match: 4. This CDR3 is built from 16 residues. Germline lookup yields CDR1 SGHVS and CDR2 FQNEAQ. CDR3 sequence reads: CASSLATSGASYEQYF. The CDR3 DNA follows: TGTGCCAGCAGCTTGGCGACTAGCGGGGCCTCCTACGAGCAGTACTTC.

The chain has TRBV15 and TRBJ2-1, with 9 bases fitting TRBD2. The CDR3 runs 15 residues. J was trimmed by 3 bases and V by 3 bases; bases with no gene match: 3. Germline CDR1 LNHNV, CDR2 YYDKDF (reference sequence). CDR3 in amino acids: CATSSGRGGYNEQFF. The CDR3 nucleotides are TGTGCCACCAGCAGCGGGCGGGGGGGCTACAATGAGCAGTTCTTC. The full variable domain, rest sourced from reference TRBV15 and TRBJ2-1, is DAMVIQNPRYQVTQFGKPVTLSCSQTLNHNVMYWYQQKSSQAPKLLFHYYDKDFNNEADTPDNFQSRRPNTSFCFLDIRSPGLGDTAMYLCATSSGRGGYNEQFFGPGTRLTVL.

A word on this clone: Other DNA variants within this sample encode the same CDR3. The chain combines TRBV27 with TRBJ2-3; 9 bases align to TRBD1. Germline V lookup: CDR1 MNHEY, CDR2 SMNVEV (reference sequence). CDR3 length: 14 amino acids. V gave up 4 bases and J gave up 1 base; unmatched junction bases: 0. The CDR3: CASSWDRGTDTQYF. CDR3 DNA: TGTGCCAGCAGTTGGGACAGGGGCACAGATACGCAGTATTTT.

This sequence joins TRBV10-2 and TRBJ1-2; TRBD1 agrees at 12 bases. V was pared by 5 bases and J by 7 bases, with 8 bases of the junction left unmatched. The CDR3 runs to 15 residues. Germline V gene data show CDR1 as WSHSY and CDR2 as SAAADI. The CDR3, as DNA: TGCGCCAGCAGTTCCGGGACAGGGGGCTTCGGTGGCTACACCTTC. Translating it yields CASSSGTGGFGGYTF.

The chain has TRBV6-1 and TRBJ2-7, with D perhaps TRBD1 or TRBD2 (7 bases each). The CDR3 has 14 amino acids. Between the trimmed V and J ends, which lost 5 bases and 5 bases, there was a span of 16 bases. Germline V gives CDR1 MNHNS, CDR2 SASEGT. As DNA, the CDR3 is TGTGCCAGCAGTCACCAACAGGGGAGGGACGAGCAGTACTTC. It is translated as CASSHQQGRDEQYF.